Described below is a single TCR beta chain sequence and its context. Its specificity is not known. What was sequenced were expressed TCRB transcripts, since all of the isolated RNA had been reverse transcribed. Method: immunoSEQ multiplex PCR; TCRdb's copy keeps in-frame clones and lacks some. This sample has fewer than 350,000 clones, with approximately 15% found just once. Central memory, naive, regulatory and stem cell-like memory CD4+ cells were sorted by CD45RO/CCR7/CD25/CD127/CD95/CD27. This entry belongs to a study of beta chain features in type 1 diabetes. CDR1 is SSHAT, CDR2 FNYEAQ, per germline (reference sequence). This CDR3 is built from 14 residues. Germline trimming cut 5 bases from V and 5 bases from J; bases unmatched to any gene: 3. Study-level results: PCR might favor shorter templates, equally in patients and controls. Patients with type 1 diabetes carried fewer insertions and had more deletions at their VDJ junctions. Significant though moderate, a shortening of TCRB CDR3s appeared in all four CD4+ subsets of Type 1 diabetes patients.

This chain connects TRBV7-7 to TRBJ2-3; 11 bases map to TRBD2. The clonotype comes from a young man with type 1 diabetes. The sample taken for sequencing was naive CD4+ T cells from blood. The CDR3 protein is CASSEGLAGDTQYF. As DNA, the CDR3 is TGTGCCAGCAGCGAAGGACTAGCGGGAGATACGCAGTATTTT.